This T cell receptor (beta chain) was sequenced during a study of cytomegalovirus exposure and HLA in healthy donors. Study background: There were nearly 120 million unique TCR beta sequences, drawn from about 179 million T cells, in an earlier analysis.

PCR amplification relied on 60 Vbeta primers (plus 13 Jbeta primers). Clones were read by immunoSEQ multiplex PCR, and TCRdb kept only the in-frame ones, dropping some. Of 77,000 or so clones detected, roughly 80% appear once; the ten largest clones hold approximately 7.3%. The CDR3 is made up of 14 amino acids. CDR1 SGHRS and CDR2 YFSETQ come from the germline V gene. V lost 3 bases, J lost 2 bases, and 11 bases lay in between. This clone has more than one count but fewer than ten. Its antigen is unidentified. The identical CDR3 is also encoded by other nucleotide sequences in the sample. The study's findings and limits: Clonal expansion was found to be greater in HLA-associated TCR beta chains than in equally common others in a later analysis. TCR beta V- and J-gene trimming, according to a later analysis, was linked to a missense DCLRE1C variant. Analysis performed later found roughly 17,000 TCR beta sequences associated with HLA alleles at 0.05 false discovery rate.

The source material was PBMCs. The rearrangement joins TRBV5-1 to TRBJ1-1; D is perhaps TRBD1 (6 bases). This TCR derives from a woman aged 40 to 49 in good health and CMV-seronegative. The CDR3 here is CASSSGQPNTEAFF. The CDR3 nucleotides are TGCGCCAGCAGCTCTGGACAGCCTAACACTGAAGCTTTCTTT. The complete variable domain, with remaining parts taken from reference TRBV5-1 and TRBJ1-1, reads KAGVTQTPRYLIKTRGQQVTLSCSPISGHRSVSWYQQTPGQGLQFLFEYFSETQRNKGNFPGRFSGRQFSNSRSEMNVSTLELGDSALYLCASSSGQPNTEAFFGQGTRLTVV.